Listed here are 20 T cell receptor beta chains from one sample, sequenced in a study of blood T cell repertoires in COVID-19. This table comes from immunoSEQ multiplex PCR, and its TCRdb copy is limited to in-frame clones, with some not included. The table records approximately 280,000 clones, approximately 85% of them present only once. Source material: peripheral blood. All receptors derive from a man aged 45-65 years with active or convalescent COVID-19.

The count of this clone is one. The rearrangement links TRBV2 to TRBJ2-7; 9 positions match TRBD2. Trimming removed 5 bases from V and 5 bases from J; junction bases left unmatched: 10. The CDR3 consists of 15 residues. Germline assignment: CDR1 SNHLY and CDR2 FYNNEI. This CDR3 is CASSFGLAGSNEQYF. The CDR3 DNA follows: TGTGCCAGCAGTTTTGGTCTAGCGGGATCGAACGAGCAGTACTTC.

CDR3 loop: CASGLVIGGPNYGYTF. In nucleotides, the CDR3 is TGTGCTAGTGGTTTGGTAATCGGGGGTCCTAACTATGGCTACACCTTC. This rearrangement joins TRBV12-5 to TRBJ1-2, with D possibly matching TRBD1 (5 bases). Germline CDR1 and CDR2: LGHNT and FRNRAP. V shed 0 bases and J shed 0 bases, with 11 bases lying between them. This CDR3 is 16 amino acids long.

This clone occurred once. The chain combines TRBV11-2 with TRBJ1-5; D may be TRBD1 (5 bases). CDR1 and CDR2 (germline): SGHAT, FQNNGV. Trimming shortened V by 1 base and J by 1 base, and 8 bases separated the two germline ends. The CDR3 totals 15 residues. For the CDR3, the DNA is TGTGCCAGCAGCTTAGGGGGCCGGAGCAATCAGCCCCAGCATTTT. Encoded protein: CASSLGGRSNQPQHF.

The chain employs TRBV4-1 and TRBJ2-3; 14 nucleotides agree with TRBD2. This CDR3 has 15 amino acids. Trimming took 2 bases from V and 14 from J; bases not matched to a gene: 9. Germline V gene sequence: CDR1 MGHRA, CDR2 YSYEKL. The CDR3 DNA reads TGCGCCAGCAGCCAACCCGGGACTAGCGGGAGTGTTTTGTATTTT. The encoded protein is CASSQPGTSGSVLYF.

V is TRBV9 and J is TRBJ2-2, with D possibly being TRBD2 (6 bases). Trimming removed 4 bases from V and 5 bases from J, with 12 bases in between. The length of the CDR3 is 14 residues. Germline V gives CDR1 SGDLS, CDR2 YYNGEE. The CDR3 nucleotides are TGTGCCAGCAGCCGGGGGTTTGTTACCGGGGAGCTGTTTTTT. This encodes CASSRGFVTGELFF.

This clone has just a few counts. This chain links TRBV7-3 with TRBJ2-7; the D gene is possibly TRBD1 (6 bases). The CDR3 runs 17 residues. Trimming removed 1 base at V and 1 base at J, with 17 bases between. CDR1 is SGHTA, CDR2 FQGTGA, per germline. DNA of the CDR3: TGTGCCAGCAGCTTAATGGGATGGCAAGGGGGTTCCTACGAGCAGTACTTC. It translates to CASSLMGWQGGSYEQYF.

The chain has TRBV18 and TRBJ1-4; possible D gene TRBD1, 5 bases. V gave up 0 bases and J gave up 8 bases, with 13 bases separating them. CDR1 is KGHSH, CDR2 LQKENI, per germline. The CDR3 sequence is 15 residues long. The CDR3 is CASSPPGSWGEKLFF. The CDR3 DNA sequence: TGTGCCAGCTCACCACCGGGCTCCTGGGGCGAAAAACTGTTTTTT.

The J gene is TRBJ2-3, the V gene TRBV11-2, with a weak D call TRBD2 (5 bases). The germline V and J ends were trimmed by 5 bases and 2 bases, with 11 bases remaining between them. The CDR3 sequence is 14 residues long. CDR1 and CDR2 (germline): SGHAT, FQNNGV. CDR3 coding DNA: TGTGCCAGCAGCGTCACGGGGTCCACAGATACGCAGTATTTT. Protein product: CASSVTGSTDTQYF. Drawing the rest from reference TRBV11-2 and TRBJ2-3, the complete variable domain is EAGVAQSPRYKIIEKRQSVAFWCNPISGHATLYWYQQILGQGPKLLIQFQNNGVVDDSQLPKDRFSAERLKGVDSTLKIQPAKLEDSAVYLCASSVTGSTDTQYFGPGTRLTVL.

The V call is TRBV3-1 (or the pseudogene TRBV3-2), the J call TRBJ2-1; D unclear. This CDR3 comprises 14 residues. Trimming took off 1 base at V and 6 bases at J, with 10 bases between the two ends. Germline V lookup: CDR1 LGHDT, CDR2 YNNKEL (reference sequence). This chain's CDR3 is CASSQGGLGNEQFF. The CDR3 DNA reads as TGTGCCAGCAGCCAAGGTGGCCTAGGCAATGAGCAGTTCTTC.

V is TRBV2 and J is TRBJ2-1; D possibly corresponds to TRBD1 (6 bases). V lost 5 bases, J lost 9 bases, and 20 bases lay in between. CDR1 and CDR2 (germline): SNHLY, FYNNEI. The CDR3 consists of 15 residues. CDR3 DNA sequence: TGTGCCAGCAGTACGTCTTCTCTTAGGGGGAGTGAGCAGTTCTTC. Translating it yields CASSTSSLRGSEQFF.

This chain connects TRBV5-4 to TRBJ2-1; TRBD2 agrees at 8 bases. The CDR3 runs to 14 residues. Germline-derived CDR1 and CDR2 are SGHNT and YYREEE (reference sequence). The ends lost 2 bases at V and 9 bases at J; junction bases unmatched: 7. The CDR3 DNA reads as TGTGCCAGCAGCTTCCCCGGACTAGCAGTTGAGCAGTTCTTC. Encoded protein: CASSFPGLAVEQFF.

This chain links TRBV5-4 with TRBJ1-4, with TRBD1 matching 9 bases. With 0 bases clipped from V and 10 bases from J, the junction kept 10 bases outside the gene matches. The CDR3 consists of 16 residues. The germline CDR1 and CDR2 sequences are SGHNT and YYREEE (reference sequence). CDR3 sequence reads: CASSLGAGTGSGKLFF. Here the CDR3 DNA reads TGTGCCAGCAGCTTGGGCGCCGGGACAGGGTCAGGAAAACTGTTTTTT.

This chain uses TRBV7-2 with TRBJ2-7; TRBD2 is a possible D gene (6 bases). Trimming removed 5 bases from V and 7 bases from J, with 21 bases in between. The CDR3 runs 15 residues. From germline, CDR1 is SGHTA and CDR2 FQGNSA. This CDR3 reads CASSPLGVGGLEQYF. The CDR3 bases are TGTGCCAGCAGCCCGTTGGGGGTAGGCGGACTAGAGCAGTACTTC.

The CDR3 region has the DNA TGTGCCAGCAGCACTACAGTGGGACTGGCGGGAGAACGGCATGAGCAGTTCTTC. As protein: CASSTTVGLAGERHEQFF. V gene TRBV21-1 combines with J gene TRBJ2-1; TRBD2 was called by the table and not checked on the DNA. TRBV21-1 is given as a pseudogene. This CDR3 has 18 residues.

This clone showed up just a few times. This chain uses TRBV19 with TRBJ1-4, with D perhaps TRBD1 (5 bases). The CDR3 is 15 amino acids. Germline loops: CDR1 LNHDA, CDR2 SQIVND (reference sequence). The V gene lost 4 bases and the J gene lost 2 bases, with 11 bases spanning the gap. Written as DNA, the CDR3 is TGTGCCAGTAGTACCTCGGGGGTCACTAATGAAAAACTGTTTTTT. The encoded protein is CASSTSGVTNEKLFF.

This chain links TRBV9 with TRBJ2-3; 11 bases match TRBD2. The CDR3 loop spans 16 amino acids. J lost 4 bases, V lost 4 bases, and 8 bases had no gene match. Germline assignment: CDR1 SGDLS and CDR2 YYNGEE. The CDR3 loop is CASSYPSGRNPDTQYF. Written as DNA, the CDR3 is TGTGCCAGCAGCTACCCTAGCGGGAGGAACCCAGATACGCAGTATTTT.

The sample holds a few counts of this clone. The CDR3 spells CASSLRRDTDTQYF. CDR3 nucleotides: TGTGCCAGCAGCTTGAGGCGGGACACAGATACGCAGTATTTT. The chain combines TRBV5-4 with TRBJ2-3, with D tentatively TRBD2 (6 bases). CDR3 size: 14 residues. The V and J ends lost 1 base and 2 bases respectively, with 8 bases between them. The germline V gene encodes CDR1 SGHNT and CDR2 YYREEE (reference sequence). Full variable domain (rest looked up from reference TRBV5-4 and TRBJ2-3): ETGVTQSPTHLIKTRGQQVTLRCSSQSGHNTVSWYQQALGQGPQFIFQYYREEENGRGNFPPRFSGLQFPNYSSELNVNALELDDSALYLCASSLRRDTDTQYFGPGTRLTVL.

The CDR3 bases are TGCAGTGCTAGTGCATTAAGGGGACAATCCTACGAGCAGTACTTC. As protein: CSASALRGQSYEQYF. The rearrangement uses TRBV20-1 and TRBJ2-7; TRBD1 is a possible D gene (6 bases). This CDR3 has 15 residues. The V gene lost 3 bases and the J gene lost 1 base, with 16 bases spanning the gap. Germline V gene data show CDR1 as DFQATT and CDR2 as SNEGSKA (reference sequence).

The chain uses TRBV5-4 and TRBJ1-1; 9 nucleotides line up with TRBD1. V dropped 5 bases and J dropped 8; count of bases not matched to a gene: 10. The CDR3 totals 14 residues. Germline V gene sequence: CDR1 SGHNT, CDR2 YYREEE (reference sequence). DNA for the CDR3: TGTGCCAGCAGTCCACAGGGGGCGCGCAACGAAGCTTTCTTT. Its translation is CASSPQGARNEAFF. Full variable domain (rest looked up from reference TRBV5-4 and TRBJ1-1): ETGVTQSPTHLIKTRGQQVTLRCSSQSGHNTVSWYQQALGQGPQFIFQYYREEENGRGNFPPRFSGLQFPNYSSELNVNALELDDSALYLCASSPQGARNEAFFGQGTRLTVV.

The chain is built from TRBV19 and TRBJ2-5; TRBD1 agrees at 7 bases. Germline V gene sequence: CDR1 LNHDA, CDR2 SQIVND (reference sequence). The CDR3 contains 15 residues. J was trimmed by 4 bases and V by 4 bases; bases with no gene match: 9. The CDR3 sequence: CASSTRQGRGETQYF. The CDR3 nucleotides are TGTGCCAGTAGTACGCGACAGGGCCGAGGAGAGACCCAGTACTTC.